The 8 T cell receptor beta chains below all came from one sample that was sequenced in a study of blood T cell repertoires in COVID-19. Data came from immunoSEQ multiplex PCR; TCRdb stores just in-frame clones and leaves some out. The sample records just over 150,000 clones, roughly 88% being singletons. Sequenced input: PBMCs or T cells enriched from blood (not recorded which). These receptors came from a woman between 50 and 59 years old who had recovered from COVID-19.

This sequence joins TRBV19 and TRBJ1-2; 7 bases match TRBD1. Trimming removed 7 bases from V and 5 bases from J; junction bases left unmatched: 7. Germline CDR1 LNHDA, CDR2 SQIVND (reference sequence). The CDR3 spans 13 residues. The CDR3 coding sequence is TGTGCCAGTACTCCGACAGGGATTTATGGCTACACCTTC. Its translation: CASTPTGIYGYTF.

The CDR3 region is CASSWGGSSYEQYF. CDR3 sequence (DNA): TGTGCCAGCAGCTGGGGAGGGTCCTCCTACGAGCAGTACTTC. The rearrangement uses TRBV5-6 and TRBJ2-7, with 7 nucleotides matching TRBD2. There are 14 residues in the CDR3. V shed 3 bases, J shed 0 bases, and the junction held 3 bases outside the gene matches. CDR1 and CDR2 (germline): SGHDT, YYEEEE.

The chain's CDR3 is CASSHLFKAGGSSYEQYF. Written as DNA, the CDR3 is TGCGCCAGCAGCCACCTTTTCAAAGCGGGGGGAAGCTCCTACGAGCAGTACTTC. J is TRBJ2-7 and V is TRBV4-1; 9 bases are a match to TRBD2. The germline V gene encodes CDR1 MGHRA and CDR2 YSYEKL. J was trimmed by 0 bases and V by 3 bases; bases with no gene match: 12. CDR3 length equals 18 residues.

V usage is TRBV7-2 and J usage is TRBJ2-2, with TRBD1 identical over 9 bases. The CDR3 runs to 14 residues. CDR1 SGHTA and CDR2 FQGNSA come from the germline V gene. V lost 10 bases and J lost 3; bases outside the gene matches: 6. CDR3 protein: CATRGQGHTGELFF. CDR3 coding DNA: TGTGCCACCCGTGGACAGGGGCACACCGGGGAGCTGTTTTTT.

About this clone itself: This CDR3 is also generated by other DNA sequences in the sample. The J gene is TRBJ2-2, the V gene TRBV9; 9 nucleotides align to TRBD1. Trimming took 0 bases from V and 6 from J; bases not matched to a gene: 3. The CDR3 length is 15 residues. Per germline, CDR1 SGDLS and CDR2 YYNGEE. CDR3 nucleotide sequence: TGTGCCAGCAGCGTAGTGACAGGGGGGGCCGGGGAGCTGTTTTTT. Its translation is CASSVVTGGAGELFF. Full variable domain (outside the CDR3, taken from reference TRBV9 and TRBJ2-2): DSGVTQTPKHLITATGQRVTLRCSPRSGDLSVYWYQQSLDQGLQFLIQYYNGEERAKGNILERFSAQQFPDLHSELNLSSLELGDSALYFCASSVVTGGAGELFFGEGSRLTVL.

This clone was detected only once. The J gene is TRBJ2-5, the V gene TRBV7-2; D is unclear. Germline V lookup: CDR1 SGHTA, CDR2 FQGNSA. Trimming took 3 bases from V and 2 from J, leaving 10 bases between them. The CDR3 has 14 amino acids. This CDR3 is CASSFYGSQETQYF. DNA for the CDR3: TGTGCCAGCAGCTTCTACGGGTCTCAAGAGACCCAGTACTTC. The entire variable domain, with the rest obtained from reference TRBV7-2 and TRBJ2-5, is as follows: GAGVSQSPSNKVTEKGKDVELRCDPISGHTALYWYRQSLGQGLEFLIYFQGNSAPDKSGLPSDRFSAERTGGSVSTLTIQRTQQEDSAVYLCASSFYGSQETQYFGPGTRLLVL.

This clone was counted a few times. The rearrangement links TRBV4-2 to TRBJ1-6; tentative D call: TRBD1 (6 bases). Germline values: CDR1 LGHNA, CDR2 YNFKEQ. Trimming stripped 1 base from V and 9 bases from J, with 10 bases between. CDR3 length: 14 amino acids. CDR3 DNA sequence: TGTGCCAGCAGCCAAGGCTTACAGGGTTCACCCCTCCACTTT. Its protein product is CASSQGLQGSPLHF.

The gene calls are TRBV27 and TRBJ2-7; 8 bases line up with TRBD1. Trimming at V came to 6 bases and at J to 3 bases, leaving 13 bases not matched to a gene. The length of the CDR3 is 16 residues. Germline lookup yields CDR1 MNHEY and CDR2 SMNVEV (reference sequence). For the CDR3, the DNA is TGTGCCAGCAGCCTTAGGCCGGGACAGGTTGACTACGAGCAGTACTTC. Translated, it gives CASSLRPGQVDYEQYF.